This TCR beta chain emerged from a study of cytomegalovirus exposure and HLA in healthy donors. Regarding the study as a whole: What a later analysis showed was that several of the most significant clusters appeared linked to common viral pathogens. Of the V segments, some could not be distinguished, including TRBV6-2 and TRBV6-3, and were excluded. An assumption of roughly uniform sequencing depth across donors underlay the presence/absence analyses. Investigators reported approximately 150 TCR beta chains as tied to cytomegalovirus.

The PCR was carried out with 60 Vbeta primers and 13 Jbeta primers. Clones were read by immunoSEQ multiplex PCR, and TCRdb kept only the in-frame ones, dropping some. Here the sample table reports 120,000 to 150,000 clones. CDR3 length: 16 residues. Deletions cut 0 bases from V and 0 bases from J, with 9 bases between. Germline CDR1 is GTSNPN and CDR2 is SVGIG (reference sequence). Details on this clone: Its specificity is not known.

The sequencing sample was made of PBMCs. The genes are TRBV30 and TRBJ2-6; no clear D. This TCR was recovered from a woman between 50 and 59 years old in good health and CMV-seronegative. The chain's CDR3 is CAWSVRQVSGANVLTF. CDR3 nucleotide sequence: TGTGCCTGGAGTGTACGGCAGGTCTCTGGGGCCAACGTCCTGACTTTC.